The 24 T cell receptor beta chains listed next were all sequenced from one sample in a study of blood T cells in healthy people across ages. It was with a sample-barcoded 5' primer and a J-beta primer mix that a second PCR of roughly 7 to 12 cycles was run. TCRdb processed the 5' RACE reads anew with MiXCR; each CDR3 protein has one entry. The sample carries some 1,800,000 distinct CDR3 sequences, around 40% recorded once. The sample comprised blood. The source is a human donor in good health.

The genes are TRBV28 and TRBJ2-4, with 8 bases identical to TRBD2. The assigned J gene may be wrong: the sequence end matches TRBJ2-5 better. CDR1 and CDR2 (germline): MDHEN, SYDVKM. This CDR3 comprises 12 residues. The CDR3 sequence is CASSAGVETQYF. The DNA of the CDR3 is TGTGCCAGTTCAGCGGGGGTGGAGACCCAGTACTTC.

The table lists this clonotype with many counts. The CDR3 reads CASSDRSYEQYF. The CDR3 DNA reads as TGTGCCAGCAGTGACAGAAGCTACGAGCAGTACTTC. The genes are TRBV2 and TRBJ2-7; D gene ambiguous. This CDR3 contains 12 residues. Germline-derived CDR1 and CDR2 are SNHLY and FYNNEI. Trimming removed 3 bases at V and 3 bases at J, with 6 bases between.

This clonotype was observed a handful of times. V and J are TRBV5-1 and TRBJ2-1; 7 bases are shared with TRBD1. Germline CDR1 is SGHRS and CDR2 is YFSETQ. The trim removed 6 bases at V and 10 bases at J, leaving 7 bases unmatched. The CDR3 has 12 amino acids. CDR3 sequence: CASNRDRFEQFF. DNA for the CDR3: TGCGCCAGCAACCGGGACAGATTCGAGCAGTTCTTC.

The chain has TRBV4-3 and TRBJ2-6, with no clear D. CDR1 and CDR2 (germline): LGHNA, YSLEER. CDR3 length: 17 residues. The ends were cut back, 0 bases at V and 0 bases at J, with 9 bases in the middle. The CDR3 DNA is TGCGCCAGCAGCCAAGAGGTCGGAATCTCTGGGGCCAACGTCCTGACTTTC. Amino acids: CASSQEVGISGANVLTF.

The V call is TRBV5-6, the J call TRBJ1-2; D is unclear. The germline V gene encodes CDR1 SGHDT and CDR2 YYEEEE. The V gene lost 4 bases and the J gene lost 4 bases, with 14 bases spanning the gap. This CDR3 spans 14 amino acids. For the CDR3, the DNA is TGTGCCAGCAGCCACATTGAGGGCAGCTATGGCTACACCTTC. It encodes CASSHIEGSYGYTF. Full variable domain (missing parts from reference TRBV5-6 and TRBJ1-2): DAGVTQSPTHLIKTRGQQVTLRCSPKSGHDTVSWYQQALGQGPQFIFQYYEEEERQRGNFPDRFSGHQFPNYSSELNVNALLLGDSALYLCASSHIEGSYGYTFGSGTRLTVV.

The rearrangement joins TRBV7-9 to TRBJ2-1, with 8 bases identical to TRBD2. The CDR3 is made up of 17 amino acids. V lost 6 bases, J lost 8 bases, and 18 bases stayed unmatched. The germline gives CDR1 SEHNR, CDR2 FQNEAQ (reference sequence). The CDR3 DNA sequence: TGTGCCAGCAGACACAGCGGGGGCGCCTCCGTGGCGGATGAGCAGTTCTTC. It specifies CASRHSGGASVADEQFF.

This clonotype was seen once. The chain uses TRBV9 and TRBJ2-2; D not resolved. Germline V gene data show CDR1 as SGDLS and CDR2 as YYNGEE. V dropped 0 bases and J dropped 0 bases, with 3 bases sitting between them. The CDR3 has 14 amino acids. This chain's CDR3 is CASSVDANTGELFF. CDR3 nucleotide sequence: TGTGCCAGCAGCGTAGACGCGAACACCGGGGAGCTGTTTTTT.

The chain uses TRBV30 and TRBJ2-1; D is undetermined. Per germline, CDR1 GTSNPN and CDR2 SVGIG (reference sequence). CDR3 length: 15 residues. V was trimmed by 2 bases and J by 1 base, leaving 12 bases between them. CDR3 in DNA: TGTGCCTGGAGTCCCCCCGAGAGGTCCTACAATGAGCAGTTCTTC. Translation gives CAWSPPERSYNEQFF.

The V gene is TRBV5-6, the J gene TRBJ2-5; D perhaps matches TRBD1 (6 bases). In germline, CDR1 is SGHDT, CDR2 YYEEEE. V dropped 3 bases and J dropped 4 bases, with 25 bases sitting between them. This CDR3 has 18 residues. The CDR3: CASSWDILTGSKGETQYF. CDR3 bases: TGTGCCAGCAGCTGGGACATTCTAACAGGCAGCAAGGGAGAGACCCAGTACTTC.

In DNA, the CDR3 is TGTGCCAGCACAGACCCCCGCGAGCAGTTCTTC. Translated: CASTDPREQFF. This chain uses TRBV28 with TRBJ2-1; D gene uncertain. Germline-derived CDR1 and CDR2 are MDHEN and SYDVKM. Trimming shortened V by 7 bases and J by 10 bases, and 11 bases separated the two germline ends. The CDR3 length is 11 residues.

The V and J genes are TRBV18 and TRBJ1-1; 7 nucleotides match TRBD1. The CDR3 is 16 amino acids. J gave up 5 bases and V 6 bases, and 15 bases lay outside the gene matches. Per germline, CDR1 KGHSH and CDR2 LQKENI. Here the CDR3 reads CASSPKTQGVRTEAFF. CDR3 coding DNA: TGTGCCAGCTCCCCCAAAACTCAGGGGGTAAGGACTGAAGCTTTCTTT. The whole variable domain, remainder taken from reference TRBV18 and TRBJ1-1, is NAGVMQNPRHLVRRRGQEARLRCSPMKGHSHVYWYRQLPEEGLKFMVYLQKENIIDESGMPKERFSAEFPKEGPSILRIQQVVRGDSAAYFCASSPKTQGVRTEAFFGQGTRLTVV.

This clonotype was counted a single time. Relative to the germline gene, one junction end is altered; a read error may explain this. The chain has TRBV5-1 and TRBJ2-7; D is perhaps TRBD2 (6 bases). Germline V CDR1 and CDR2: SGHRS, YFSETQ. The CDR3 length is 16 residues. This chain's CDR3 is CAGSLVISGVNYEQYF. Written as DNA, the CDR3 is TGCGCCGGCAGCTTGGTTATTAGCGGTGTTAACTACGAGCAGTACTTC. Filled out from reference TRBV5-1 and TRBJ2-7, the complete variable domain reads KAGVTQTPRYLIKTRGQQVTLSCSPISGHRSVSWYQQTPGQGLQFLFEYFSETQRNKGNFPGRFSGRQFSNSRSEMNVSTLELGDSALYLCAGSLVISGVNYEQYFGPGTRLTVT.

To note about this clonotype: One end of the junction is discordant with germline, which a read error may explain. CDR3 residues: CASSPRTEAYEQYF. As DNA, the CDR3 is TGTGCCAGCAGCCCCCGGACTGAAGCCTACGAGCAGTACTTC. The chain carries TRBV5-1 and TRBJ2-7; tentative D call: TRBD2 (5 bases). The V gene's germline CDR1 is SGHRS and CDR2 YFSETQ. The CDR3 length is 14 residues.

The CDR3 sequence: CASSSDRGGANVLTF. DNA of the CDR3: TGTGCCAGCAGCTCCGACCGGGGGGGGGCCAACGTCCTGACTTTC. V gene TRBV7-9 combines with J gene TRBJ2-6; tentatively, D is TRBD2 (6 bases). Germline V lookup: CDR1 SEHNR, CDR2 FQNEAQ (reference sequence). V lost 4 bases, J lost 4 bases, and 11 bases lay in between. This CDR3 is 15 amino acids long.

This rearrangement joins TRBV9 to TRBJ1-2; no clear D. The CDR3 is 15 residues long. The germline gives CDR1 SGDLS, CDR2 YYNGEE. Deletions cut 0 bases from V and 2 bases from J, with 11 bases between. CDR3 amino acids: CASSVGGEANYGYTF. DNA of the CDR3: TGTGCCAGCAGCGTAGGTGGTGAGGCAAACTATGGCTACACCTTC.

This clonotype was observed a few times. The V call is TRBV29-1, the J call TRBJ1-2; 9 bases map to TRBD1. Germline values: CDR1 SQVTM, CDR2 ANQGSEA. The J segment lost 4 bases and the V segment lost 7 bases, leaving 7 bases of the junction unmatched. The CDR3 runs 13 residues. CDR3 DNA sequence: TGCAGCGCCCGACAGGGGGAGGGCTATGGCTACACCTTC. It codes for CSARQGEGYGYTF. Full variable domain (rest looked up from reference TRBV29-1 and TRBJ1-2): SAVISQKPSRDICQRGTSLTIQCQVDSQVTMMFWYRQQPGQSLTLIATANQGSEATYESGFVIDKFPISRPNLTFSTLTVSNMSPEDSSIYLCSARQGEGYGYTFGSGTRLTVV.

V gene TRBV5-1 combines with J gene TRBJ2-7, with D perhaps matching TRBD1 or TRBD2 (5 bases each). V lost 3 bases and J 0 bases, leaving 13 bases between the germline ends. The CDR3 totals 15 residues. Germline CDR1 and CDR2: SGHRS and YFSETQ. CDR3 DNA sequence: TGCGCCAGCAGCTCGGGGCAGGATAGCTCCTACGAGCAGTACTTC. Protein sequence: CASSSGQDSSYEQYF.

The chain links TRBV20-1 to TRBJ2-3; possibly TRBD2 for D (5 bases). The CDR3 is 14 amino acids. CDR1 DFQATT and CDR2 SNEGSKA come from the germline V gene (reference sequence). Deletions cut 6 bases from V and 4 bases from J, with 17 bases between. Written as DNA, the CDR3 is TGCAGTGCCCAAGGCGGAGCGGACGCAGATACGCAGTATTTT. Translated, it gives CSAQGGADADTQYF.

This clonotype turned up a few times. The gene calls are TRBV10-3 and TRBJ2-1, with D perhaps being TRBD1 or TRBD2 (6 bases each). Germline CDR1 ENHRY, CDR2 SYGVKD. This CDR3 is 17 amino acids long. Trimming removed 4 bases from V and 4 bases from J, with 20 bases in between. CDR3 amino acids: CAISGQGGPGTYNEQFF. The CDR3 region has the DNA TGTGCCATCAGTGGTCAGGGAGGACCCGGGACATACAATGAGCAGTTCTTC.

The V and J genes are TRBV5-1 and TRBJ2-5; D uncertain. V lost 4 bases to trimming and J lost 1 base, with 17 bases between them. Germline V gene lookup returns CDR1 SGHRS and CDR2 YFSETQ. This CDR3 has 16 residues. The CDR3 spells CASSPTNSEFQETQYF. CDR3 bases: TGCGCCAGCAGCCCCACTAACTCCGAGTTCCAAGAGACCCAGTACTTC. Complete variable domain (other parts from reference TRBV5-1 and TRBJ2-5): KAGVTQTPRYLIKTRGQQVTLSCSPISGHRSVSWYQQTPGQGLQFLFEYFSETQRNKGNFPGRFSGRQFSNSRSEMNVSTLELGDSALYLCASSPTNSEFQETQYFGPGTRLLVL.

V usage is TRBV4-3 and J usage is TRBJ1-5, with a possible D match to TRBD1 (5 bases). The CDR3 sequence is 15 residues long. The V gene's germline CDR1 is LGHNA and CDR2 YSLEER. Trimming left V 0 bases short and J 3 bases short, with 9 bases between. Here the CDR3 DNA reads TGCGCCAGCAGCCAAGATTACAGGCCCAATCAGCCCCAGCATTTT. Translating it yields CASSQDYRPNQPQHF.

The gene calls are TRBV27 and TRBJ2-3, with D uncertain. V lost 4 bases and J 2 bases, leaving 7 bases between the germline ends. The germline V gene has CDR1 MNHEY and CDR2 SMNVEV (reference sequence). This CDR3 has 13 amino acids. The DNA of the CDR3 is TGTGCCAGCAGTTACCAGAACACAGATACGCAGTATTTT. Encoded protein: CASSYQNTDTQYF.

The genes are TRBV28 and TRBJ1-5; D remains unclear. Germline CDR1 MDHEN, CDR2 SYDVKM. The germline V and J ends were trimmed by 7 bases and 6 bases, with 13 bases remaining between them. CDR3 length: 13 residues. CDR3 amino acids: CASTGSSLQPQHF. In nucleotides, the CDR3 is TGTGCCAGCACGGGATCGTCCCTTCAGCCCCAGCATTTT.

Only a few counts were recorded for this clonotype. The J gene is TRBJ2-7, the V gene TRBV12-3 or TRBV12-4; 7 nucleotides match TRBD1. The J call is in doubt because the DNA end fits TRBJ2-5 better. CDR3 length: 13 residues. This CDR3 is CASSRGQPETQYF. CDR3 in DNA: TGTGCCAGCAGTAGGGGACAGCCAGAGACCCAGTACTTC.